The 29 T cell receptor beta chains below come from one sample, sequenced in a study of T cell responses to AZD1222 COVID-19 vaccine. Profiled with immunoSEQ multiplex PCR; TCRdb holds only in-frame clones, not every one. The sample consists of more than 85,000 clones, around 81% of them appearing once. Sequencing used peripheral blood, obtained on day 0 of AZD1222 vaccination. Receptors were obtained from an adult in good health.

The V and J genes are TRBV12-2 and TRBJ2-2. TRBV12-2 counts as a pseudogene. CDR3 length equals 16 residues. The CDR3 bases are TGTGCAAGTCGCTTAGTGGGAGACAGATTGACCGGGGAGCTGTTTTTT. This encodes CASRLVGDRLTGELFF.

V and J are TRBV4-1 and TRBJ1-3, with D possibly TRBD1 on 6 matching bases. Germline values: CDR1 MGHRA, CDR2 YSYEKL. The V gene lost 4 bases and the J gene lost 1 base, with 23 bases spanning the gap. The length of the CDR3 is 19 residues. In DNA form, the CDR3 reads TGCGCCAGCAGCCGCAGTATGACCAGGGGCTCGCGGTCTGGAAACACCATATATTTT. Translating gives CASSRSMTRGSRSGNTIYF.

The CDR3 region is CASSLGAGKYYEQYF. Written as DNA, the CDR3 is TGTGCCAGCAGCTTAGGGGCGGGGAAATACTACGAGCAGTACTTC. The V gene is TRBV7-2, the J gene TRBJ2-7, with D possibly matching TRBD2 (6 bases). Germline CDR1 SGHTA, CDR2 FQGNSA. Deletions cut 1 base from V and 3 bases from J, with 13 bases between. The CDR3 extends over 15 amino acids.

This chain joins TRBV7-9 and TRBJ1-4; no definite D call. V was pared by 5 bases and J by 6 bases, with 16 bases between. CDR1 SEHNR and CDR2 FQNEAQ come from the germline V gene (reference sequence). CDR3 size: 15 residues. CDR3 nucleotide sequence: TGTGCCAGCAGCGATACCGGGAACCTGTATGAAAAACTGTTTTTT. It specifies CASSDTGNLYEKLFF.

The chain employs TRBV7-2 and TRBJ2-3, with 14 bases aligning to TRBD2. The CDR3 sequence is 16 residues long. Germline CDR1 is SGHTA and CDR2 is FQGNSA. V lost 4 bases and J lost 5; bases outside the gene matches: 5. The DNA for the CDR3 is TGTGCCAGCAGCTCTGGCGGGACTAGCGGGGGAGATACGCAGTATTTT. Protein product: CASSSGGTSGGDTQYF.

The V gene is TRBV10-1, the J gene TRBJ1-1; no firm D call. This CDR3 contains 13 residues. V lost 3 bases, J lost 0 bases, and 5 bases lay in between. CDR1 and CDR2 from the germline V gene are WNHNN and SYGVQD (reference sequence). Written as DNA, the CDR3 is TGCGCCAGCAGTGACCAGATGAACACTGAAGCTTTCTTT. Its translation: CASSDQMNTEAFF.

The V and J genes are TRBV9 and TRBJ2-1; 9 nucleotides match TRBD2. This CDR3 contains 15 residues. V dropped 6 bases and J dropped 4; count of bases not matched to a gene: 8. Germline V gene lookup returns CDR1 SGDLS and CDR2 YYNGEE. CDR3 sequence: CASNLAGFGYNEQFF. CDR3 coding DNA: TGTGCCAGCAACCTAGCGGGATTTGGGTACAATGAGCAGTTCTTC.

This chain joins TRBV30 and TRBJ1-1, with D maybe TRBD1 (6 bases). CDR1 is GTSNPN, CDR2 SVGIG, per germline (reference sequence). The V and J ends lost 0 bases and 7 bases respectively, with 12 bases between them. The CDR3 is 13 residues long. CDR3 amino acids: CAWSVHGGGEAFF. In DNA, the CDR3 is TGTGCCTGGAGTGTGCACGGGGGCGGTGAAGCTTTCTTT.

The V and J genes are TRBV6-5 and TRBJ2-1, with D possibly being TRBD2 (6 bases). Germline assignment: CDR1 MNHEY and CDR2 SVGAGI. The CDR3 loop spans 14 amino acids. V lost 6 bases and J lost 3, with 12 bases in between. The CDR3 DNA is TGTGCCAGCAGCCTTAGCGGAGACTACAATGAGCAGTTCTTC. It specifies CASSLSGDYNEQFF.

The chain recombines TRBV5-8 with TRBJ1-5; 9 bases are a match to TRBD1. J gave up 3 bases and V 3 bases, and 4 bases lay outside the gene matches. The CDR3 totals 15 residues. Germline loops: CDR1 SGHTS, CDR2 YDEGEE. The CDR3 nucleotides read TGTGCCAGCAGCTCCGGGACAGGGACCAATCAGCCCCAGCATTTT. Its translation is CASSSGTGTNQPQHF.

This clone is deemed medium-sized. The rearrangement links TRBV7-8 to TRBJ1-3; no clear D. Per germline, CDR1 SGHVS and CDR2 FQNEAQ. V lost 6 bases, J lost 0 bases, and 12 bases lay in between. The length of the CDR3 is 15 residues. The CDR3 is CASRPLGSSGNTIYF. CDR3 DNA: TGTGCCAGCAGACCACTTGGGAGCTCTGGAAACACCATATATTTT.

In its sample, this clone was seen once. The chain recombines TRBV4-1 with TRBJ2-1; D not resolved. The germline V gene has CDR1 MGHRA and CDR2 YSYEKL. The CDR3 covers 16 residues. The germline V and J ends were trimmed by 0 bases and 3 bases, with 12 bases remaining between them. CDR3 residues: CASSQDRRLDYNEQFF. Here the CDR3 DNA reads TGCGCCAGCAGCCAAGATCGGAGACTGGACTACAATGAGCAGTTCTTC.

J is TRBJ1-3 and V is TRBV5-6; no reliable D call. V was pared by 4 bases and J by 5 bases, with 10 bases between. The CDR3 runs to 13 residues. From germline, CDR1 is SGHDT and CDR2 YYEEEE. DNA of the CDR3: TGTGCCAGCAGCGCCCCGGCGAGAAACACCATATATTTT. Translation gives CASSAPARNTIYF. Based on the CDR3 plus reference TRBV5-6 and TRBJ1-3, the full variable domain is DAGVTQSPTHLIKTRGQQVTLRCSPKSGHDTVSWYQQALGQGPQFIFQYYEEEERQRGNFPDRFSGHQFPNYSSELNVNALLLGDSALYLCASSAPARNTIYFGEGSWLTVV.

The genes are TRBV2 and TRBJ1-4; D uncertain. Germline CDR1 is SNHLY and CDR2 is FYNNEI. This CDR3 is built from 15 residues. Trimming stripped 7 bases from V and 10 bases from J, with 22 bases between. CDR3 DNA sequence: TGTGCCAGCAAACCGAGAACCGAAAAGACGTTAAAACTGTTTTTT. As protein: CASKPRTEKTLKLFF.

The rearrangement joins TRBV7-2 to TRBJ2-1; D is perhaps TRBD1 or TRBD2 (5 bases each). CDR3 length: 13 residues. Germline V gene lookup returns CDR1 SGHTA and CDR2 FQGNSA. V was cut by 4 bases and J by 7 bases, with 11 bases left in between. The CDR3 here is CASSSRDGNEQFF. The CDR3 DNA reads as TGTGCCAGCAGCTCCCGGGACGGGAATGAGCAGTTCTTC. Full variable domain (rest looked up from reference TRBV7-2 and TRBJ2-1): GAGVSQSPSNKVTEKGKDVELRCDPISGHTALYWYRQSLGQGLEFLIYFQGNSAPDKSGLPSDRFSAERTGGSVSTLTIQRTQQEDSAVYLCASSSRDGNEQFFGPGTRLTVL.

This chain links TRBV5-1 with TRBJ2-7, with TRBD2 as a possible D gene (7 bases). Germline assignment: CDR1 SGHRS and CDR2 YFSETQ. Trimming pared 0 bases from V and 7 bases from J, leaving 17 bases between. The CDR3 runs 15 residues. The CDR3 reads CASSLGGGRHSEQYF. The CDR3 DNA reads as TGCGCCAGCAGCTTGGGGGGGGGCCGACACTCTGAGCAGTACTTC.

The gene calls are TRBV5-6 and TRBJ2-2; TRBD2 is a possible D gene (7 bases). The CDR3 runs to 16 residues. Per germline, CDR1 SGHDT and CDR2 YYEEEE. V lost 4 bases and J lost 1, with 14 bases in between. The CDR3 region has the DNA TGTGCCAGCAGCCAGGAGGGGGGGCTGAACACCGGGGAGCTGTTTTTT. Protein sequence: CASSQEGGLNTGELFF. Full variable domain (outside the CDR3, taken from reference TRBV5-6 and TRBJ2-2): DAGVTQSPTHLIKTRGQQVTLRCSPKSGHDTVSWYQQALGQGPQFIFQYYEEEERQRGNFPDRFSGHQFPNYSSELNVNALLLGDSALYLCASSQEGGLNTGELFFGEGSRLTVL.

This clone was detected a few times. This chain uses TRBV13 with TRBJ1-2, with D perhaps TRBD1 (5 bases). Germline lookup yields CDR1 PRHDT and CDR2 FYEKMQ (reference sequence). V lost 8 bases to trimming and J lost 5 bases, with 15 bases between them. The CDR3 contains 13 residues. The CDR3 is CASSSGGRYGYTF. The DNA for the CDR3 is TGTGCCAGCTCCTCGGGGGGGAGGTATGGCTACACCTTC.

Worth noting for this clone: The sample carries other DNA sequences with the same CDR3. The chain recombines TRBV20-1 with TRBJ2-7; 11 nucleotides match TRBD2. Per germline, CDR1 DFQATT and CDR2 SNEGSKA (reference sequence). The CDR3 sequence is 14 residues long. V trimming: 3 bases; J trimming: 6 bases; junction bases outside the gene matches: 7. Here the CDR3 reads CSASRLAGGGEQYF. The CDR3 nucleotides read TGCAGTGCTAGTCGTCTAGCGGGAGGAGGCGAGCAGTACTTC.

This chain links TRBV7-8 with TRBJ1-6; 7 nucleotides line up with TRBD1. Losses at the gene ends were 5 bases for V and 5 bases for J; bases not matched to a gene: 9. This CDR3 is built from 16 residues. CDR1 and CDR2 (germline): SGHVS, FQNEAQ. CDR3 coding DNA: TGTGCCAGCAGCCCGTCGACAGGGCGAAATAATTCACCCCTCCACTTT. Translated: CASSPSTGRNNSPLHF.

The chain links TRBV2 to TRBJ2-1; 13 bases agree with TRBD2. J gave up 10 bases and V 8 bases, and 5 bases lay outside the gene matches. CDR3 length: 13 residues. Looked up from germline, CDR1 is SNHLY and CDR2 is FYNNEI. The CDR3 region is CASSGTSGIEQFF. The DNA for the CDR3 is TGTGCCAGCTCCGGGACTAGCGGGATCGAGCAGTTCTTC. Full variable domain (outside the CDR3, taken from reference TRBV2 and TRBJ2-1): EPEVTQTPSHQVTQMGQEVILRCVPISNHLYFYWYRQILGQKVEFLVSFYNNEISEKSEIFDDQFSVERPDGSNFTLKIRSTKLEDSAMYFCASSGTSGIEQFFGPGTRLTVL.

The rearrangement links TRBV6-5 to TRBJ1-4, with D hard to call. Looked up from germline, CDR1 is MNHEY and CDR2 is SVGAGI. This CDR3 contains 16 residues. The V and J ends lost 0 bases and 8 bases respectively, with 16 bases between them. Here the CDR3 DNA reads TGTGCCAGCAGTTACTCGTTTGGGCAGGCGGGGGAAAAACTGTTTTTT. Protein: CASSYSFGQAGEKLFF.

The rearrangement uses TRBV13 and TRBJ2-1, with D tentatively TRBD1 or TRBD2 (5 bases each). This CDR3 contains 14 residues. V was trimmed by 5 bases and J by 6 bases, leaving 14 bases between them. Germline CDR1 and CDR2: PRHDT and FYEKMQ (reference sequence). The CDR3 sequence is CASSPGDGGNEQFF. CDR3 bases: TGTGCCAGCAGCCCCGGAGATGGGGGCAATGAGCAGTTCTTC.

This rearrangement joins TRBV5-1 to TRBJ1-2; D remains unclear. V was cut by 5 bases and J by 8 bases, with 16 bases left in between. Germline V gene sequence: CDR1 SGHRS, CDR2 YFSETQ. This CDR3 comprises 13 residues. CDR3 amino acids: CASSSDPQGGYTF. CDR3 DNA sequence: TGCGCCAGCAGTTCGGACCCCCAAGGAGGCTACACCTTC.

This chain links TRBV19 with TRBJ1-1; no reliable D call. This CDR3 is 14 amino acids long. From germline, CDR1 is LNHDA and CDR2 SQIVND (reference sequence). The V end lost 6 bases, the J end lost 0 bases, and 11 bases lay between the germline ends. CDR3 coding DNA: TGTGCCAGTAGGCGCCAGCCCATGAACACTGAAGCTTTCTTT. It translates to CASRRQPMNTEAFF.

V gene TRBV7-2 combines with J gene TRBJ1-2; TRBD1 matches at 10 bases. Germline CDR1 and CDR2: SGHTA and FQGNSA. Trimming cost V 6 bases and J 1 base; bases outside gene matches: 8. The CDR3 spans 16 residues. CDR3 nucleotides: TGTGCCAGCAGATACGGACAGGGGGTCGTTAACTATGGCTACACCTTC. It specifies CASRYGQGVVNYGYTF.

The chain employs TRBV7-2 and TRBJ1-2; D possibly corresponds to TRBD1 (6 bases). CDR3 length equals 16 residues. In germline, CDR1 is SGHTA, CDR2 FQGNSA. Trimming removed 4 bases from V and 2 bases from J, with 17 bases in between. CDR3 sequence: CASSYARDILNYGYTF. The CDR3 DNA reads as TGTGCCAGCAGCTACGCCCGGGACATCCTAAACTATGGCTACACCTTC. Together with reference TRBV7-2 and TRBJ1-2, the CDR3 gives the full variable domain: GAGVSQSPSNKVTEKGKDVELRCDPISGHTALYWYRQSLGQGLEFLIYFQGNSAPDKSGLPSDRFSAERTGGSVSTLTIQRTQQEDSAVYLCASSYARDILNYGYTFGSGTRLTVV.

The genes are TRBV2 and TRBJ2-3; 12 bases line up with TRBD1. V dropped 6 bases and J dropped 3; count of bases not matched to a gene: 4. Germline values: CDR1 SNHLY, CDR2 FYNNEI. The length of the CDR3 is 15 residues. In nucleotides, the CDR3 is TGTGCCAGCAGCGGGGACAGGGGGCGAACAGATACGCAGTATTTT. Its protein is CASSGDRGRTDTQYF. The variable domain in full, with the rest retrieved from reference TRBV2 and TRBJ2-3, is EPEVTQTPSHQVTQMGQEVILRCVPISNHLYFYWYRQILGQKVEFLVSFYNNEISEKSEIFDDQFSVERPDGSNFTLKIRSTKLEDSAMYFCASSGDRGRTDTQYFGPGTRLTVL.

The chain joins TRBV19 to TRBJ1-1; 8 bases are shared with TRBD1. V lost 4 bases to trimming and J lost 1 base; unmatched junction nucleotides: 8. The CDR3 loop spans 16 amino acids. Germline V gives CDR1 LNHDA, CDR2 SQIVND (reference sequence). CDR3 coding DNA: TGTGCCAGTAGTAACAAGGGACAGGCCTCGAACACTGAAGCTTTCTTT. Residues: CASSNKGQASNTEAFF.